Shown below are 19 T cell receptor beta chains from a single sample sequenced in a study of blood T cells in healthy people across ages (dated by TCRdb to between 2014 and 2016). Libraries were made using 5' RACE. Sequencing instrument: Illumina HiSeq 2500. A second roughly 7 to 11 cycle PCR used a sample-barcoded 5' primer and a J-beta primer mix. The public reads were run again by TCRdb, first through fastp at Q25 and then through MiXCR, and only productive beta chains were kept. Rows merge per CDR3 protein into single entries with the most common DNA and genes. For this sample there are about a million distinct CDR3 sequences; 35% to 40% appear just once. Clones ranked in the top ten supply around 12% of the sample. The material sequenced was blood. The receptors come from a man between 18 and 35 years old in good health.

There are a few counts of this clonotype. The CDR3 DNA is TGTGCCAGCAGTAGAACAGGGTGGAACACTGAAGCTTTCTTT. Its protein is CASSRTGWNTEAFF. The chain recombines TRBV6-6 with TRBJ1-1, with D maybe TRBD1 (6 bases). The CDR3 contains 14 residues. CDR1 MNHNY and CDR2 SVGAGI come from the germline V gene (reference sequence). V was cut by 5 bases and J by 1 base, with 11 bases left in between.

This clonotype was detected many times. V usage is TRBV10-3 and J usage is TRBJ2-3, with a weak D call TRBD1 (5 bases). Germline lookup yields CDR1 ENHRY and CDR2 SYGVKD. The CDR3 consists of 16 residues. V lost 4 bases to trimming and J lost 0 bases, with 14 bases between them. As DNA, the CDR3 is TGTGCCATCAGTGTGACCAGGGTGACTAGCACAGATACGCAGTATTTT. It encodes CAISVTRVTSTDTQYF.

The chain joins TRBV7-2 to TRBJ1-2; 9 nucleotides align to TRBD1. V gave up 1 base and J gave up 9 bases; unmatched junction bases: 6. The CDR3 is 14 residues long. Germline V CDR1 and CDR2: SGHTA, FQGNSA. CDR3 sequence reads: CASSLVTGGGSYTF. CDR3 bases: TGTGCCAGCAGCTTAGTAACAGGGGGCGGAAGCTACACCTTC.

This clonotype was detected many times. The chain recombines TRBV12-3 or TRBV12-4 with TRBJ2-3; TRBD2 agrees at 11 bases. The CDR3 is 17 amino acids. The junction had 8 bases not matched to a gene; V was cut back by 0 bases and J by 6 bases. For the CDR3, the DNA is TGTGCCAGCAGTTTAGCGCGAGTAGCGGGGGGGCCTGATACGCAGTATTTT. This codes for CASSLARVAGGPDTQYF.

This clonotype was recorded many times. The CDR3 DNA follows: TGCGCCAGCAGCTTTGAGAGGACCTACAATGAGCAGTTCTTC. It yields the protein CASSFERTYNEQFF. The chain recombines TRBV5-1 with TRBJ2-1; no clear D gene. CDR1 is SGHRS, CDR2 YFSETQ, per germline. Deletions cut 2 bases from V and 2 bases from J, with 8 bases between. This CDR3 comprises 14 residues.

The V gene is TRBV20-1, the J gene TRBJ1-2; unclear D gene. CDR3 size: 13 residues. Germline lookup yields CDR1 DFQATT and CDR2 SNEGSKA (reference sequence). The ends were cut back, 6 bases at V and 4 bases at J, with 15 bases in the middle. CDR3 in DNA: TGCAGTGCCTCGACGGTCTACGCCTATGGCTACACCTTC. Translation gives CSASTVYAYGYTF.

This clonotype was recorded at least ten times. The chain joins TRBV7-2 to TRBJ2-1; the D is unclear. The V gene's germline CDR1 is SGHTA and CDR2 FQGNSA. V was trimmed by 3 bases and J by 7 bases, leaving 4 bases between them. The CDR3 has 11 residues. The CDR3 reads CASSLRNEQFF. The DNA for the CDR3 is TGTGCCAGCAGCTTGAGGAATGAGCAGTTCTTC.

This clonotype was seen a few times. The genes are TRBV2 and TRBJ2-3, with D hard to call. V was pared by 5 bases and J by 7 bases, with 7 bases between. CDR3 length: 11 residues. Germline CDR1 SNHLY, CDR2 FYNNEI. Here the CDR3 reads CASSIRNTQYF. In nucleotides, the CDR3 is TGTGCCAGCAGTATCAGGAATACGCAGTATTTT.

In DNA form, the CDR3 reads TGTGCCAGCAGCCTCCCCGGGAGGGGGGAAAAACTGTTTTTT. The encoded protein is CASSLPGRGEKLFF. The chain employs TRBV3-1 and TRBJ1-4, with D tentatively TRBD1 (6 bases). This CDR3 is built from 14 residues. V was trimmed by 4 bases and J by 8 bases, leaving 14 bases between them. Germline CDR1 is LGHDT and CDR2 is YNNKEL (reference sequence).

The CDR3 sequence: CASSLEPMRNEQFF. For the CDR3, the DNA is TGTGCCAGCAGCTTAGAACCAATGAGGAATGAGCAGTTCTTC. The chain has TRBV7-2 and TRBJ2-1, with unresolved D. Germline V gene data show CDR1 as SGHTA and CDR2 as FQGNSA. The CDR3 spans 14 residues. Trimming took 1 base from V and 7 from J, leaving 11 bases between them.

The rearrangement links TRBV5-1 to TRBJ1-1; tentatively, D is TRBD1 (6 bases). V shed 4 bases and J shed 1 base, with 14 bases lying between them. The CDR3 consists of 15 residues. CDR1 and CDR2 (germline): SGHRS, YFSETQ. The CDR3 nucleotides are TGCGCCAGCAGCCTGACGAGGGGGGGGAACACTGAAGCTTTCTTT. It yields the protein CASSLTRGGNTEAFF.

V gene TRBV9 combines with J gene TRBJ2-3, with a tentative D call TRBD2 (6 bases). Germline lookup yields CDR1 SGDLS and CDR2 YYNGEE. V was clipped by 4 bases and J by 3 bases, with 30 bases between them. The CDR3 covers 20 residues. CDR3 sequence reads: CASSHSRPRLDRAPTDTQYF. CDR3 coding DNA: TGTGCCAGCAGCCACAGCCGACCCAGACTAGATCGGGCCCCGACAGATACGCAGTATTTT.

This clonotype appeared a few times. The CDR3 DNA sequence: TGTGCCAGCAGCTTAGTTCGGACAGGGTATGAGCAGTTCTTC. It is translated as CASSLVRTGYEQFF. The chain has TRBV11-3 and TRBJ2-1; 8 nucleotides match TRBD1. Germline lookup yields CDR1 SGHNT and CDR2 YENEEA. Trimming cost V 1 base and J 8 bases; bases outside gene matches: 4. The CDR3 contains 14 residues.

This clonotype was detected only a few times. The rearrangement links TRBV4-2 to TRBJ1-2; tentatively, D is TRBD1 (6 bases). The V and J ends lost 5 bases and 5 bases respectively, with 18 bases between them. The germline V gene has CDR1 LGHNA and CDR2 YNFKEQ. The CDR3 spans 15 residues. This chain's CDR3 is CASSSWVQGLYGYTF. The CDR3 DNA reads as TGTGCCAGCAGCTCGTGGGTCCAGGGGTTATATGGCTACACCTTC.

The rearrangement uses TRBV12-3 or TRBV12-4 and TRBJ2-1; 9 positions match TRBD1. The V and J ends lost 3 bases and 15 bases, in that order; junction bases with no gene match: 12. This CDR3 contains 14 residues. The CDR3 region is CASSFEDRGYVAFF. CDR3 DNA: TGTGCCAGCAGTTTCGAGGACAGGGGATACGTGGCGTTCTTC.

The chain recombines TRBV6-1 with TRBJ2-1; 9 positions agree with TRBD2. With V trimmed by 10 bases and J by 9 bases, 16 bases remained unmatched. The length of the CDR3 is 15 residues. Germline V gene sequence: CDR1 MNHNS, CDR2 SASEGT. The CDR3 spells CATMSLAGGQAEQFF. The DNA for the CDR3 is TGTGCCACTATGAGTCTCGCGGGAGGGCAGGCTGAGCAGTTCTTC.

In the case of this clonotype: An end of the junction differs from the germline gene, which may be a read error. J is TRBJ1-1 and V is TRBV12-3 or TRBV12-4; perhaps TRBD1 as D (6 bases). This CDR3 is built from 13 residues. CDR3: CAGSRTDGTEAFF. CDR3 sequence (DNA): TGTGCCGGCAGTAGGACAGACGGGACTGAAGCTTTCTTT.

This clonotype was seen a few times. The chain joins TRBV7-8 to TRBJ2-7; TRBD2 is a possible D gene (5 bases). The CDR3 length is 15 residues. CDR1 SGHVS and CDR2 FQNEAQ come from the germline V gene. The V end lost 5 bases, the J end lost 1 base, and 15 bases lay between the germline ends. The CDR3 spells CASSPEGSSSYEQYF. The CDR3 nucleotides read TGTGCCAGCAGCCCCGAGGGATCGAGTTCCTACGAGCAGTACTTC.

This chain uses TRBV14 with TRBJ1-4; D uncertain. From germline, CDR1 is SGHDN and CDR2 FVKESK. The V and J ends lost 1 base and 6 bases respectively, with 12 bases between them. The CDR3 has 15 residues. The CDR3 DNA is TGTGCCAGCAGCCAAGCTCCGGCATCGGATGAAAAACTGTTTTTT. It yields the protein CASSQAPASDEKLFF.